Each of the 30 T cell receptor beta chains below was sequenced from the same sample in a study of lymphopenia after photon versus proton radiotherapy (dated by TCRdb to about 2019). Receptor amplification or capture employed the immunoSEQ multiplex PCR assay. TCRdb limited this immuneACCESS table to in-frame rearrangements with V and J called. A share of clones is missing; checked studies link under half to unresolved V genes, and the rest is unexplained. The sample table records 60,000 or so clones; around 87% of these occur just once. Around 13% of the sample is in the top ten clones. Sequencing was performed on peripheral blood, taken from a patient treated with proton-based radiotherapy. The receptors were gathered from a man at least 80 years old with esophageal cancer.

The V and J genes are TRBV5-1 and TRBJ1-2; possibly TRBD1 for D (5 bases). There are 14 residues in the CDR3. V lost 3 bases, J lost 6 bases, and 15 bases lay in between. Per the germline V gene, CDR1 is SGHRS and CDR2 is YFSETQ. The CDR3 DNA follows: TGCGCCAGCAGCTACTTCTTAGGGGAGGATGGCTACACCTTC. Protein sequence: CASSYFLGEDGYTF.

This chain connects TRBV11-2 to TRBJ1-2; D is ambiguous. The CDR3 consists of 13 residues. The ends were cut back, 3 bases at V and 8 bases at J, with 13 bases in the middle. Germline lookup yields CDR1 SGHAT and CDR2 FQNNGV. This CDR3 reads CASSFAERRGYTF. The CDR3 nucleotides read TGTGCCAGCAGCTTCGCTGAGAGGCGGGGCTACACCTTC.

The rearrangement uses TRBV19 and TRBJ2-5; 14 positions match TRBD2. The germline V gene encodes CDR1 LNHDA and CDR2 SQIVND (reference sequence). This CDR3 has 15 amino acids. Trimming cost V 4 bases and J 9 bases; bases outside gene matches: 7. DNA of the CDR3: TGTGCCAGTAGTACGACTAGCGGGAGGGCGATGGCCCAGTACTTC. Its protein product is CASSTTSGRAMAQYF.

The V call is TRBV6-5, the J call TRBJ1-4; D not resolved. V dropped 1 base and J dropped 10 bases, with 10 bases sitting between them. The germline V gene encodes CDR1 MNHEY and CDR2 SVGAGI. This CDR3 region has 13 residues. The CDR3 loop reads CASSYYGEGKLFF. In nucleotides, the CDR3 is TGTGCCAGCAGTTACTACGGGGAGGGAAAACTGTTTTTT.

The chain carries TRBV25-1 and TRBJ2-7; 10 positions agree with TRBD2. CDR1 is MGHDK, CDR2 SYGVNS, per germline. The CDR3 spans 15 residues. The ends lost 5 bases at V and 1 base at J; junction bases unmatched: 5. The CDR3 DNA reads TGTGCCAGCAGTATTCGGACTAGCGGTTCCTACGAGCAGTACTTC. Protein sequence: CASSIRTSGSYEQYF.

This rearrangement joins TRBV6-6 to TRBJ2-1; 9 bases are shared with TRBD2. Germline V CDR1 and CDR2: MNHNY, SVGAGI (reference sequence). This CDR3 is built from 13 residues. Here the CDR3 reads CSSAGGTYNEQFF. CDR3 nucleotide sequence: TGTTCCTCAGCGGGAGGAACATACAATGAGCAGTTCTTC.

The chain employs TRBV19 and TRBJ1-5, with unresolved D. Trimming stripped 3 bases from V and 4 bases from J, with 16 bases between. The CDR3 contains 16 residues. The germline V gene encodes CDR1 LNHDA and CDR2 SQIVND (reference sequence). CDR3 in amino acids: CASSIRGQPINQPQHF. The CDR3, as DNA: TGTGCCAGTAGTATCCGAGGGCAGCCTATTAATCAGCCCCAGCATTTT.

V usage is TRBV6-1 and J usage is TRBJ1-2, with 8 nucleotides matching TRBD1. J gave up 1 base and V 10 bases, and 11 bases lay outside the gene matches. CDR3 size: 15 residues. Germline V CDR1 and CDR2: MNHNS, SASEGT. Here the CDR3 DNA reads TGTGCCACCATGCGGCAGGGGGCCCTTAACTATGGCTACACCTTC. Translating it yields CATMRQGALNYGYTF.

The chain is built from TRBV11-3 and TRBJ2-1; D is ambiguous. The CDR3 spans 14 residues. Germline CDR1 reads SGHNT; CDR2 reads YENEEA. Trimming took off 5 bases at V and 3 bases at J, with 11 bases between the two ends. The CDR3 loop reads CASSPSGSYNEQFF. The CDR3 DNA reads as TGTGCCAGCAGCCCAAGTGGCAGCTACAATGAGCAGTTCTTC.

The CDR3 nucleotides are TGCAGCGTGACTCGGGCAGGGGATTATGGCTACACCTTC. Its translation is CSVTRAGDYGYTF. This sequence joins TRBV29-1 and TRBJ1-2, with D perhaps TRBD1 (6 bases). Germline CDR1 reads SQVTM; CDR2 reads ANQGSEA. The CDR3 covers 13 residues. The germline V and J ends were trimmed by 6 bases and 5 bases, with 16 bases remaining between them.

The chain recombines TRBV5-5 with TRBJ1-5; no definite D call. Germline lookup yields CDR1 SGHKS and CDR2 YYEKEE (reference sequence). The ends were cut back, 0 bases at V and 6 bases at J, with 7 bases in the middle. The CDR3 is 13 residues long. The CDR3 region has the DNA TGTGCCAGCAGCTTGGATTTCGGTCAGCCCCAGCATTTT. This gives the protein CASSLDFGQPQHF.

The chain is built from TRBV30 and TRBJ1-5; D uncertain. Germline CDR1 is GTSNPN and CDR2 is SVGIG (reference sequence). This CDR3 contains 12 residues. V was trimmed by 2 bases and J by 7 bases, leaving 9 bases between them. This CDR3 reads CAWSLPQQPQHF. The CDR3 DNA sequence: TGTGCCTGGAGTCTCCCCCAACAGCCCCAGCATTTT.

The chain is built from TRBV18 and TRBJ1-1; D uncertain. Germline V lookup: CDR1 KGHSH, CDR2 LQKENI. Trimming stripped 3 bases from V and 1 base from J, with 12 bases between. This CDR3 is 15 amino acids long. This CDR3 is CASSPRVLANTEAFF. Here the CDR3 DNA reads TGTGCCAGCTCACCGCGGGTCTTGGCGAACACTGAAGCTTTCTTT.

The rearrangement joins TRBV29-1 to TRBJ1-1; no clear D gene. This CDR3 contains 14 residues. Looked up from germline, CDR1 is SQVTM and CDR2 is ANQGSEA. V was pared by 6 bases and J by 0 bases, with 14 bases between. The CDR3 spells CSVVPTVMNTEAFF. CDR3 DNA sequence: TGCAGCGTGGTCCCGACCGTGATGAACACTGAAGCTTTCTTT. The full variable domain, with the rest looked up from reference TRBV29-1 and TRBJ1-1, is SAVISQKPSRDICQRGTSLTIQCQVDSQVTMMFWYRQQPGQSLTLIATANQGSEATYESGFVIDKFPISRPNLTFSTLTVSNMSPEDSSIYLCSVVPTVMNTEAFFGQGTRLTVV.

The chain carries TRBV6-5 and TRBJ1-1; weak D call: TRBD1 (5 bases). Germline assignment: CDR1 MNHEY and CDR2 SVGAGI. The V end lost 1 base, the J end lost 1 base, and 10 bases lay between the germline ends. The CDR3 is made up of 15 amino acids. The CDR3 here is CASSYLRGENTEAFF. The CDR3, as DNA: TGTGCCAGCAGTTACTTACGAGGGGAGAACACTGAAGCTTTCTTT.

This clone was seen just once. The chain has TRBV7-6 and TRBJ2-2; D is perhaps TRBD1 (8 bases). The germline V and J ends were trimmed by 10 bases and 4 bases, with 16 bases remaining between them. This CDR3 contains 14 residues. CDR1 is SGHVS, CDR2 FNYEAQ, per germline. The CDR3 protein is CATRTGRGTGELFF. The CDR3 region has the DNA TGTGCCACTAGGACAGGGAGGGGCACCGGGGAGCTGTTTTTT.

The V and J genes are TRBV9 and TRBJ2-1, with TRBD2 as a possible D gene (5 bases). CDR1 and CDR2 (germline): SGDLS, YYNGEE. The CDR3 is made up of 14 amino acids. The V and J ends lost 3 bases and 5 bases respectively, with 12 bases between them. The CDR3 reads CASSEMASHNEQFF. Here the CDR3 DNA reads TGTGCCAGCAGCGAAATGGCTAGCCACAATGAGCAGTTCTTC.

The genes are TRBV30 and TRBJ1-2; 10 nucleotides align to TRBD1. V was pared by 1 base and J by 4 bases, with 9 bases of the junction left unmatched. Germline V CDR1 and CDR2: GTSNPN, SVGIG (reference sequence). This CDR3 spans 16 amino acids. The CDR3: CAWSGQGAFNPYGYTF. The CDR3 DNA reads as TGTGCCTGGAGTGGACAGGGGGCCTTCAACCCCTATGGCTACACCTTC.

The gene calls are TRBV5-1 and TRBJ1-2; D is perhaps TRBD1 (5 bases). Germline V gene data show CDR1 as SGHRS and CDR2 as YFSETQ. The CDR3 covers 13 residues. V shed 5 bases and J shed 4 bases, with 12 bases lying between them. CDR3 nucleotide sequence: TGCGCCAGCAGACTCCGGGACGCCTATGGCTACACCTTC. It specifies CASRLRDAYGYTF.

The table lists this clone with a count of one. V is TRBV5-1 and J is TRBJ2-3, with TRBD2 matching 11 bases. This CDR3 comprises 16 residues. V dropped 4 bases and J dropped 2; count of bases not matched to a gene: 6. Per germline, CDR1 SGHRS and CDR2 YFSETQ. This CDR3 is CASSRGLAGNTDTQYF. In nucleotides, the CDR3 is TGCGCCAGCAGCCGTGGACTAGCGGGCAACACAGATACGCAGTATTTT.

The CDR3 sequence is CASSLGGAGGYNEQFF. CDR3 nucleotide sequence: TGTGCCAGCAGCTTGGGTGGCGCGGGAGGTTACAATGAGCAGTTCTTC. The chain is built from TRBV7-8 and TRBJ2-1, with 8 bases that match TRBD2. V shed 3 bases, J shed 4 bases, and the junction held 8 bases outside the gene matches. From germline, CDR1 is SGHVS and CDR2 FQNEAQ. The CDR3 is 16 amino acids.

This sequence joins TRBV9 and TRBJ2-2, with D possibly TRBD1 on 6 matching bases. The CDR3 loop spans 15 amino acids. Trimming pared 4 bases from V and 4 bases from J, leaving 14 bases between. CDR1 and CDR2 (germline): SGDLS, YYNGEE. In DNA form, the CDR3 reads TGTGCCAGCAGCCGACAGGTTGGGAGCACCGGGGAGCTGTTTTTT. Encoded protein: CASSRQVGSTGELFF.

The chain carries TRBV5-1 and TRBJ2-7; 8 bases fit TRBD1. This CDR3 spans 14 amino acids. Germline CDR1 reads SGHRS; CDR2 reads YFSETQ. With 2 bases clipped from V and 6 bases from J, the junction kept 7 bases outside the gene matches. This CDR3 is CASSFRTGIGEQYF. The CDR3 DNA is TGCGCCAGCAGCTTCCGGACAGGGATAGGCGAGCAGTACTTC.

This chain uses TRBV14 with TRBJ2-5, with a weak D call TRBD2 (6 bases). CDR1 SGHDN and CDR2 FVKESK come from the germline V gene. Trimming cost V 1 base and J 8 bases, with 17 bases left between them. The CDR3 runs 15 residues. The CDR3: CASSQGSGLLDTQYF. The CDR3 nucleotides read TGTGCCAGCAGCCAAGGTAGCGGACTCCTTGATACCCAGTACTTC.

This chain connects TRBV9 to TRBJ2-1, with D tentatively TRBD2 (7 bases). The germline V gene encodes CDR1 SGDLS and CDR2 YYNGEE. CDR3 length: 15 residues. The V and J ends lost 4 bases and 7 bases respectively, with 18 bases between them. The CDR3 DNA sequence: TGTGCCAGCAGCCCCCTGGGGGGGGCGGTAAATGAGCAGTTCTTC. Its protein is CASSPLGGAVNEQFF. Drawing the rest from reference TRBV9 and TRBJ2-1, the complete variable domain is DSGVTQTPKHLITATGQRVTLRCSPRSGDLSVYWYQQSLDQGLQFLIQYYNGEERAKGNILERFSAQQFPDLHSELNLSSLELGDSALYFCASSPLGGAVNEQFFGPGTRLTVL.

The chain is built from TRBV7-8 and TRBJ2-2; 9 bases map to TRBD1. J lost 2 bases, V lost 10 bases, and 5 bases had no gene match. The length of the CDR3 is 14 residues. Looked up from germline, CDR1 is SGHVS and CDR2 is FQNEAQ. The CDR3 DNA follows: TGTGCCAAGGGGGACAGGGTAAACACCGGGGAGCTGTTTTTT. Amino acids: CAKGDRVNTGELFF.

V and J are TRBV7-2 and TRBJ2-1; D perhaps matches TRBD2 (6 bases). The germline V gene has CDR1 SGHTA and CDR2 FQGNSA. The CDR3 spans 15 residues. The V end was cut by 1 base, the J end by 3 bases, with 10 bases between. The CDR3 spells CASSLGSGFYNEQFF. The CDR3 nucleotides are TGTGCCAGCAGCTTAGGTAGCGGCTTCTACAATGAGCAGTTCTTC.

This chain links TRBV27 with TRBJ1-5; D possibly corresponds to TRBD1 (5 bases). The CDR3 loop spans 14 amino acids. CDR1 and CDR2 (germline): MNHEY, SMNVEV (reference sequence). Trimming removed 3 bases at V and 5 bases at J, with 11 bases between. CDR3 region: CASSLSGHDQPQHF. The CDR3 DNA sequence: TGTGCCAGCAGTTTGTCGGGGCACGATCAGCCCCAGCATTTT.

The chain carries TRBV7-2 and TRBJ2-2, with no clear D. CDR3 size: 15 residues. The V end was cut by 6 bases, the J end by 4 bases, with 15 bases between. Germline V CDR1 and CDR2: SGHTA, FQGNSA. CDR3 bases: TGTGCCAGCAGTCAACGCGGCGGCCGCACCGGGGAGCTGTTTTTT. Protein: CASSQRGGRTGELFF.

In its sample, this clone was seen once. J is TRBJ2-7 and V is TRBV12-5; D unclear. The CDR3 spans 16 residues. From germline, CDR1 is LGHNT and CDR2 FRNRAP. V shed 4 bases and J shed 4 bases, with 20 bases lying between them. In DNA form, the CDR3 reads TGTGCTAGTGGTTCGTCGGACGGACGAGTGGGTTACGAGCAGTACTTC. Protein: CASGSSDGRVGYEQYF.